The rows below give T cell receptor beta chains drawn from one sample of a study of blood T cell repertoires in COVID-19. Profiling relied on immunoSEQ multiplex PCR, and the TCRdb table lists in-frame clones only, not all of them. The sample lists a few hundred thousand clones, around nine tenths occurring once. Material: PBMCs or T cells enriched from blood (not recorded which). These receptors all come from a woman younger than 45 who had recovered from COVID-19. Each CDR3 is given with its conserved first and last residue. D genes are given only for firm matches. A row's size may be missing; if present it is once, few, many or a size class.

TRBJ2-2 TRBV29-1 NA NA TGCAGCGTGCAGGGGGGCGACACCGGGGAGCTGTTTTTT CSVQGGDTGELFF
TRBJ2-3 TRBV3-1/TRBV3-2 once TRBD1 TGTGCCAGCAGCCGGGACAGGGACTACACAGATACGCAGTATTTT CASSRDRDYTDTQYF
TRBJ2-5 TRBV23-1 NA NA TGCGCCAGCAGCCCCGAGTTAAGTAGGAGGGACAGACCTTACCAAGAGACCCAGTACTTC CASSPELSRRDRPYQETQYF
TRBJ1-1 TRBV11-3 few NA TGTGCCAGCAGCTTAGGAAGGGGCACTGAAGCTTTCTTT CASSLGRGTEAFF
TRBJ2-2 TRBV5-4 NA TRBD2 TGTGCCAGCAGCCCTACTAGCGGGAGGTACACCGGGGAGCTGTTTTTT CASSPTSGRYTGELFF
TRBJ1-1 TRBV11-2 NA NA TGTGCCAGCAGAGAGGGCCAGCTGAACACTGAAGCTTTCTTT CASREGQLNTEAFF
TRBJ1-3 TRBV5-1 NA TRBD1 TGCGCCAGCAGCGAGAACCCACAGGGGTACTCTGGAAACACCATATATTTT CASSENPQGYSGNTIYF
TRBJ1-1 TRBV13 NA TRBD1 TGTGCCAGCAGCTTACGACCTCAGGGGGACACTGAAGCTTTCTTT CASSLRPQGDTEAFF
TRBJ2-5 TRBV28 NA NA TGTGCCAGCAAAGACAGTGGTCGAGAGACCCAGTACTTC CASKDSGRETQYF
TRBJ2-3 TRBV29-1 NA NA TGCAGCGTCATCCCCGGGGTCTACACAGATACGCAGTATTTT CSVIPGVYTDTQYF
TRBJ2-4 TRBV7-8 once NA TGTGCCAGCAGCTTAGCAGCCGGGTTCGTGGACATTCAGTACTTC CASSLAAGFVDIQYF
TRBJ2-7 TRBV28 NA NA TGTGCCAGCAAAGCTAGCTCCTACGAGCAGTACTTC CASKASSYEQYF